Reported below is one T cell receptor beta chain. The antigen is unknown. This record comes from a study of T cells in Graves' hyperthyroidism and ophthalmopathy. Regarding the study as a whole: In simple terms, a model built on 13 V-J features told ophthalmopathy apart from stable hyperthyroidism.

It was RNA transcripts that yielded the amplified TCR beta CDR3 regions. A set of HTBI primers served as the primers for a first-round RT-PCR of the TCR CDR3. TCRdb processed the multiplex PCR reads anew with MiXCR; each CDR3 protein has one entry. The top ten clones hold 40% of a sample with more than 300,000 distinct CDR3 sequences, approximately 17% of them seen once. Germline loops: CDR1 LGHNA, CDR2 YNFKEQ. CDR3 length: 13 residues. V was clipped by 4 bases and J by 1 base, with 5 bases between them. Diagnoses were established using clinical symptoms, serum thyroxine and TRAb, thyroid ultrasound and orbital computed tomography.

The TCR comes from a man between 18 and 35 years old with Graves' ophthalmopathy. The material sequenced was blood. This chain links TRBV4-2 with TRBJ1-3; D unresolved. CDR3 region: CASSRNSGNTIYF. The CDR3 DNA reads TGTGCCAGCAGCCGAAATTCTGGAAACACCATATATTTT.